The 19 T cell receptor beta chains in this list originate from one sample, sequenced in a study of T cell changes during pregnancy in multiple sclerosis. The data were produced by immunoSEQ multiplex PCR, yet TCRdb's version contains in-frame clones alone and is incomplete. The data hold 85,000 to 100,000 clones, with around 93% observed a single time. The sample was peripheral blood, taken before pregnancy. These receptor sequences come from a female donor with multiple sclerosis, enrolled in a pregnancy study.

The chain recombines TRBV18 with TRBJ1-1; 8 nucleotides match TRBD1. V was pared by 4 bases and J by 2 bases, with 6 bases of the junction left unmatched. This CDR3 spans 15 amino acids. Germline CDR1 KGHSH, CDR2 LQKENI. CDR3 residues: CASSRDRPKNTEAFF. The CDR3 region has the DNA TGTGCCAGCTCACGGGACAGGCCCAAAAACACTGAAGCTTTCTTT.

The chain uses TRBV5-1 and TRBJ2-2; weak D call: TRBD1 (5 bases). V gave up 2 bases and J gave up 1 base, with 15 bases separating them. Germline V gene lookup returns CDR1 SGHRS and CDR2 YFSETQ. This CDR3 is built from 17 residues. The CDR3 loop reads CASSLPANGQNTGELFF. The CDR3 DNA sequence: TGCGCCAGCAGCTTACCCGCTAACGGACAGAACACCGGGGAGCTGTTTTTT.

The chain employs TRBV28 and TRBJ1-5, with D perhaps matching TRBD1 (6 bases). V shed 6 bases and J shed 6 bases, with 15 bases lying between them. Germline-derived CDR1 and CDR2 are MDHEN and SYDVKM. CDR3 length: 14 amino acids. CDR3 DNA: TGTGCCAGCAGGTCAACAGGGAGCCGTCAGCCCCAGCATTTT. Its translation is CASRSTGSRQPQHF.

The chain employs TRBV7-2 and TRBJ1-1; weak D call: TRBD1 (5 bases). The CDR3 totals 14 residues. V dropped 6 bases and J dropped 5 bases, with 16 bases sitting between them. Looked up from germline, CDR1 is SGHTA and CDR2 is FQGNSA. Here the CDR3 DNA reads TGTGCCAGCAGTTCCACAGGATTAGTAACTGAAGCTTTCTTT. Translation gives CASSSTGLVTEAFF. Full variable domain (outside the CDR3, taken from reference TRBV7-2 and TRBJ1-1): GAGVSQSPSNKVTEKGKDVELRCDPISGHTALYWYRQSLGQGLEFLIYFQGNSAPDKSGLPSDRFSAERTGGSVSTLTIQRTQQEDSAVYLCASSSTGLVTEAFFGQGTRLTVV.

The V gene is TRBV7-9, the J gene TRBJ2-6; TRBD2 is a possible D gene (7 bases). Deletions cut 3 bases from V and 0 bases from J, with 15 bases between. Germline CDR1 SEHNR, CDR2 FQNEAQ (reference sequence). This CDR3 is built from 18 residues. This CDR3 is CASSLLGGAPSGANVLTF. CDR3 nucleotide sequence: TGTGCCAGCAGCTTGCTGGGGGGGGCGCCCTCTGGGGCCAACGTCCTGACTTTC.

This clone is a singleton in its sample. The V call is TRBV5-1, the J call TRBJ1-3, with D tentatively TRBD1 (6 bases). The V end lost 0 bases, the J end lost 1 base, and 17 bases lay between the germline ends. CDR1 is SGHRS and CDR2 is YFSETQ in the germline V gene. This CDR3 contains 18 residues. CDR3 in DNA: TGCGCCAGCAGCTTGGTCCCCACAGGGTACGATTCTGGAAACACCATATATTTT. Protein product: CASSLVPTGYDSGNTIYF.

The gene calls are TRBV5-1 and TRBJ1-1; D possibly corresponds to TRBD1 (6 bases). Germline values: CDR1 SGHRS, CDR2 YFSETQ. The CDR3 is 15 residues long. The V end was cut by 4 bases, the J end by 3 bases, with 16 bases between. The CDR3 region has the DNA TGCGCCAGCAGCCTACAGGGAGGGGCGGACACTGAAGCTTTCTTT. It translates to CASSLQGGADTEAFF.

This chain links TRBV27 with TRBJ1-2, with a weak D call TRBD1 (6 bases). Trimming removed 3 bases at V and 5 bases at J, with 10 bases between. In germline, CDR1 is MNHEY, CDR2 SMNVEV (reference sequence). There are 13 residues in the CDR3. The CDR3 DNA reads TGTGCCAGCAGTTTCCCACAGGGTTATGGCTACACCTTC. This encodes CASSFPQGYGYTF.

This sequence joins TRBV2 and TRBJ2-5; D is perhaps TRBD2 (7 bases). Trimming removed 7 bases from V and 4 bases from J, with 13 bases in between. The germline V gene has CDR1 SNHLY and CDR2 FYNNEI. This CDR3 has 13 amino acids. The CDR3 DNA is TGTGCCAGCAAGGGGGGGCCGCGAGAGACCCAGTACTTC. Translated, it gives CASKGGPRETQYF. Together with reference TRBV2 and TRBJ2-5, the CDR3 gives the full variable domain: EPEVTQTPSHQVTQMGQEVILRCVPISNHLYFYWYRQILGQKVEFLVSFYNNEISEKSEIFDDQFSVERPDGSNFTLKIRSTKLEDSAMYFCASKGGPRETQYFGPGTRLLVL.

This chain links TRBV10-3 with TRBJ2-7; TRBD1 matches at 9 bases. The V and J ends lost 7 bases and 5 bases, in that order; junction bases with no gene match: 9. The CDR3 has 14 residues. Per the germline V gene, CDR1 is ENHRY and CDR2 is SYGVKD. CDR3 nucleotides: TGTGCCATCAAAGTGGACAGGGGCGGCGACGAGCAGTACTTC. Protein sequence: CAIKVDRGGDEQYF.

The V call is TRBV27, the J call TRBJ1-6, with 7 nucleotides matching TRBD1. Germline CDR1 reads MNHEY; CDR2 reads SMNVEV (reference sequence). V shed 3 bases and J 9 bases; nucleotides not matched to a gene: 11. The CDR3 extends over 16 amino acids. The CDR3 bases are TGTGCCAGCAGTTTTTGGGGGCAGGGGGGAGGTTCACCCCTCCACTTT. This gives the protein CASSFWGQGGGSPLHF.

The V call is TRBV6-4, the J call TRBJ2-1; TRBD1 aligns across 7 bases. CDR1 is MRHNA and CDR2 is SNTAGT in the germline V gene. The CDR3 loop spans 14 amino acids. J was trimmed by 8 bases and V by 5 bases; bases with no gene match: 9. In DNA form, the CDR3 reads TGTGCCAGCAGTTCTGAGGGGCAGGGGGATGAGCAGTTCTTC. Its protein product is CASSSEGQGDEQFF.

The rearrangement uses TRBV6-5 and TRBJ1-3; D gene uncertain. Germline loops: CDR1 MNHEY, CDR2 SVGAGI. Trimming left V 0 bases short and J 0 bases short, with 6 bases between. The CDR3 has 15 amino acids. The CDR3 coding sequence is TGTGCCAGCAGTTACTCTGCGAGCTCTGGAAACACCATATATTTT. It codes for CASSYSASSGNTIYF.

The genes are TRBV27 and TRBJ2-6, with 7 bases fitting TRBD1. Trimming at V came to 6 bases and at J to 2 bases, leaving 10 bases not matched to a gene. Germline loops: CDR1 MNHEY, CDR2 SMNVEV (reference sequence). The CDR3 consists of 17 residues. CDR3 bases: TGTGCCAGCAGCTCGGAGAGGGGGCTGCCTGGGGCCAACGTCCTGACTTTC. Translated, it gives CASSSERGLPGANVLTF.

The V gene is TRBV15, the J gene TRBJ2-3, with TRBD2 matching 14 bases. Germline V gene sequence: CDR1 LNHNV, CDR2 YYDKDF (reference sequence). The CDR3 covers 19 residues. Germline trimming cut 0 bases from V and 3 bases from J; bases unmatched to any gene: 8. The CDR3 sequence is CATSRDSTGTSGSTDTQYF. CDR3 sequence (DNA): TGTGCCACCAGCAGAGATAGTACCGGGACTAGCGGGAGTACAGATACGCAGTATTTT.

The chain is built from TRBV18 and TRBJ1-3; D ambiguous. Per germline, CDR1 KGHSH and CDR2 LQKENI. Deletions cut 3 bases from V and 4 bases from J, with 4 bases between. The CDR3 has 12 residues. The CDR3 reads CASSPQGNTIYF. The DNA for the CDR3 is TGTGCCAGCTCACCCCAGGGAAACACCATATATTTT.

The chain couples TRBV7-2 to TRBJ1-2; the D gene is possibly TRBD1 (5 bases). V was cut by 1 base and J by 7 bases, with 19 bases left in between. This CDR3 region has 16 residues. The germline V gene has CDR1 SGHTA and CDR2 FQGNSA. The CDR3 nucleotides are TGTGCCAGCAGCTTAGAAATCTCTCCGGGGGTCCGTGGCTACACCTTC. Residues: CASSLEISPGVRGYTF.

The V gene is TRBV27, the J gene TRBJ1-2; D remains unclear. V was shortened by 3 bases and J by 6 bases, with 14 bases between the two germline ends. The germline V gene encodes CDR1 MNHEY and CDR2 SMNVEV (reference sequence). The CDR3 has 14 residues. CDR3 protein: CASSFRGVNDGYTF. The CDR3 DNA sequence: TGTGCCAGCAGTTTCCGCGGGGTGAATGATGGCTACACCTTC.

The rearrangement links TRBV5-1 to TRBJ2-6; D uncertain. The germline V and J ends were trimmed by 4 bases and 3 bases, with 2 bases remaining between them. The CDR3 totals 12 residues. Germline lookup yields CDR1 SGHRS and CDR2 YFSETQ. The CDR3 sequence is CASSHGANVLTF. The DNA for the CDR3 is TGCGCCAGCAGCCATGGGGCCAACGTCCTGACTTTC.